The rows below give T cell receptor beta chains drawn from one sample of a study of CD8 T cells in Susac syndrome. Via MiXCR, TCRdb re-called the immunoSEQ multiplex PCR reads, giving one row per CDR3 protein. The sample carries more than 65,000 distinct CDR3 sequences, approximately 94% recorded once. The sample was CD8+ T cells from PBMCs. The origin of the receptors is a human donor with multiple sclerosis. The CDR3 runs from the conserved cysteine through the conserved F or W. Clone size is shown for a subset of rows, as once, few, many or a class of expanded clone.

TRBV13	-	CASSFRGTGYF
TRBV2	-	CASSDGRGLNGYTF
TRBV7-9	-	CASSALGEGSKNIQYF
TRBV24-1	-	CATSDSAGATYEQYF
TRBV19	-	CASSTSDRGNTEAFF
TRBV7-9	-	CASKGTGNTGELFF
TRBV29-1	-	CSVVSGGPYGYTF
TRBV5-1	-	CASSVAASGGDTQYF
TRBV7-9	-	CASRLGGIAGFQETQYF
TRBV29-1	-	CSVASVTEAFF
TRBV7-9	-	CASSSTTGNTF
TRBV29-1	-	CSVGGYGAGELFF
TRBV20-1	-	CSAHRAEGGADTQYF
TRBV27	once	CASSSPPHEQYF
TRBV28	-	CASSPRTSGPTLDTQYF
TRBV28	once	CASSLKLGQGLINYGYTF
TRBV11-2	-	CASSEPGLAGPIRDEQFF
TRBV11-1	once	CASSPGLAGESSYEQYF
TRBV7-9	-	CASSLASIASVGETQYF
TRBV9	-	CASSVWGYRGHFSGNTIYF
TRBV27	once	CASTLRDGDRDRVSYEQYF
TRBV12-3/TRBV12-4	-	CASSLGRITEAFF
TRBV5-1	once	CASSLAAGEQFF
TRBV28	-	CASSPDGTANTGELFF
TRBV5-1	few	CASSFGGEQYF
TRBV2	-	CASSARDRSQETQYF
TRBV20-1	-	CSAEGLAGPTGELFF
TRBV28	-	CASSLGDRLQETQYF
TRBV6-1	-	CASSQHLSGANVLTF
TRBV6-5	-	CASSPTGRDTQYF
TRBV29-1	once	CSVEEGLATTGELFF
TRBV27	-	CASSGFTGDSPLHF
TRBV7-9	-	CASSARTGNYEQYF
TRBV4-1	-	CASSLSGEQFF
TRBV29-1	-	CSGLTANTGELFF
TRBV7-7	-	CASSSGPGGGNEQFF
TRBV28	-	CASSDRTPEPGLAGHEQFF
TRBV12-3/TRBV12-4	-	CASTIPRDPSYNEQFF
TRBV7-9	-	CASRLSTDYEQYF
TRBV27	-	CASSLGRVETQYF
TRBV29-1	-	CSVVGQLNVLTF
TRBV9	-	CASSAHLGTWEQYF
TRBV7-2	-	CASSIGTAYGYTF
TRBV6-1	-	CASSELGSSSYEQYF
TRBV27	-	CASSPSGSYNEQFF
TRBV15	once	CATSADGSFFNEQFF
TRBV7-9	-	CASSFITGTGDHEQYF
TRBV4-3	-	CASSQERTGSYEQYF
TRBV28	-	CASIPGDYNSPLHF
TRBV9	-	CASSGDGLAGSYEQYF
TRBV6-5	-	CASSSDSLNTGELFF
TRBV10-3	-	CAIRFEQGTDYEQYF
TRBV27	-	CASSVRGRADGEAFF